The text below deals with one T cell receptor beta chain. Its antigen is undetermined. The same CDR3 arises from other DNA sequences in this sample as well. This sample stems from a study of cytomegalovirus exposure and HLA in healthy donors. Study-level points and caveats: The study recorded 164 TCR beta chains that were cytomegalovirus-associated. Confirmation in vitro established that a few CMV-associated chains were specific for CMV antigens. By HLA locus, TCR association rates varied in a later analysis, with DRB1 showing the most and HLA-C the fewest.

V was pared by 4 bases and J by 5 bases, with 3 bases of the junction left unmatched. The CDR3 loop spans 14 amino acids. CDR1 is SNHLY and CDR2 is FYNNEI in the germline V gene. PCR used 60 Vbeta primers and 13 Jbeta primers. Sequencing used immunoSEQ multiplex PCR; TCRdb keeps in-frame clones, though not all of them. The sample records approximately 150,000 clones, 68% being singletons. Sequencing used PBMCs. This TCR was sampled from a man between 50 and 59 years old in good health and CMV-seronegative. The V and J genes are TRBV2 and TRBJ2-2, with 8 positions matching TRBD2. This chain's CDR3 is CASSAGGQTGELFF. Written as DNA, the CDR3 is TGTGCCAGCAGTGCGGGGGGGCAAACCGGGGAGCTGTTTTTT.